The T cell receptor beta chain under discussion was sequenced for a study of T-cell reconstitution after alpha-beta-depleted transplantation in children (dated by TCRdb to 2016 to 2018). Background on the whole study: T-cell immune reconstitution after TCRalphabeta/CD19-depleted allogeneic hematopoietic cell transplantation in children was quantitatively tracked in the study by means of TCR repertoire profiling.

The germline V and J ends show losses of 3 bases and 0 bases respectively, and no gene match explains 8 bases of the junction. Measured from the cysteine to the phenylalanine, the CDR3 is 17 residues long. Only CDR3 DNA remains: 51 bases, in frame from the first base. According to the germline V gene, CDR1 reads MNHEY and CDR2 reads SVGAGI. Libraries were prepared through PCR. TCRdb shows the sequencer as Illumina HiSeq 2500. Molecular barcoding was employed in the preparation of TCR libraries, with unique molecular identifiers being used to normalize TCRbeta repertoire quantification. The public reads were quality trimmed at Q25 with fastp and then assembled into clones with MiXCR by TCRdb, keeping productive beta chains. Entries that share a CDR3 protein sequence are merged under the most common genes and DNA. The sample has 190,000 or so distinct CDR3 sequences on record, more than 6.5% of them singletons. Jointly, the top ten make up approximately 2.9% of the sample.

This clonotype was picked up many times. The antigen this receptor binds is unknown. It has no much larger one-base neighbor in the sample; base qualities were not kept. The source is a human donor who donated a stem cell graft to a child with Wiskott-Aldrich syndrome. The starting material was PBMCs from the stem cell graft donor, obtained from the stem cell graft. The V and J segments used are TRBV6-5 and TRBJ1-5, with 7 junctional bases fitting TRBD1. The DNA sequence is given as TGTGCCAGCAGTTATGGAGGGGGCGACTATAGCAATCAGCCCCAGCATTTT. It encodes CASSYGGGDYSNQPQHF.